Presented here are 26 T cell receptor beta chains from one specimen sequenced in a study of blood T cell repertoires in COVID-19. Repertoires were generated with immunoSEQ multiplex PCR, while TCRdb's copy carries only in-frame clones and drops some. The sample has about 160,000 clones, around 83% seen once. The sequencing input was peripheral blood. The receptors shown here come from a woman aged 45-59 years with COVID-19, enrolled during active disease.

The rearrangement uses TRBV4-2 and TRBJ1-4; possibly TRBD1 for D (6 bases). The CDR3 consists of 14 residues. V lost 4 bases and J lost 6, with 12 bases in between. Germline CDR1 and CDR2: LGHNA and YNFKEQ. The CDR3 sequence is CASSLQGFDEKLFF. In DNA, the CDR3 is TGTGCCAGCAGCCTACAGGGCTTCGATGAAAAACTGTTTTTT.

This clone was detected once. The chain couples TRBV28 to TRBJ2-5, with a possible D match to TRBD2 (5 bases). With 6 bases removed from V and 5 bases from J, the gap between germline ends came to 13 bases. CDR3 length equals 13 residues. Germline CDR1 MDHEN, CDR2 SYDVKM. Here the CDR3 reads CASSTTGSETQYF. The DNA for the CDR3 is TGTGCCAGCAGCACCACGGGGTCGGAGACCCAGTACTTC. The variable domain in full, with the rest retrieved from reference TRBV28 and TRBJ2-5, is DVKVTQSSRYLVKRTGEKVFLECVQDMDHENMFWYRQDPGLGLRLIYFSYDVKMKEKGDIPEGYSVSREKKERFSLILESASTNQTSMYLCASSTTGSETQYFGPGTRLLVL.

The chain joins TRBV11-3 to TRBJ2-2; the D gene is possibly TRBD1 (5 bases). This CDR3 spans 15 amino acids. Germline V CDR1 and CDR2: SGHNT, YENEEA. V lost 3 bases and J lost 0, with 8 bases in between. CDR3 sequence (DNA): TGTGCCAGCAGCTTTACAGGAGCGAACACCGGGGAGCTGTTTTTT. As protein: CASSFTGANTGELFF.

The chain joins TRBV27 to TRBJ1-5, with 8 bases lining up with TRBD1. The CDR3 sequence is 14 residues long. The V and J ends lost 5 bases and 7 bases, in that order; junction bases with no gene match: 7. The germline CDR1 and CDR2 sequences are MNHEY and SMNVEV (reference sequence). DNA of the CDR3: TGTGCCAGCAGTCCAGGACAGGGCAGGCAGCCCCAGCATTTT. This translates into CASSPGQGRQPQHF.

V is TRBV2 and J is TRBJ1-2; 9 bases line up with TRBD1. Germline assignment: CDR1 SNHLY and CDR2 FYNNEI. The CDR3 has 16 residues. V dropped 6 bases and J dropped 4; count of bases not matched to a gene: 12. CDR3 residues: CASRESGTGLTYGYTF. CDR3 DNA: TGTGCCAGCAGAGAGTCCGGGACAGGGTTGACCTATGGCTACACCTTC.

The chain carries TRBV4-1 and TRBJ2-1; 9 bases align to TRBD2. The CDR3 has 18 amino acids. The ends lost 0 bases at V and 6 bases at J; junction bases unmatched: 12. Germline-derived CDR1 and CDR2 are MGHRA and YSYEKL. CDR3: CASSQDPPGFSGSNEQFF. CDR3 sequence (DNA): TGCGCCAGCAGCCAAGATCCGCCGGGGTTTAGCGGGAGCAATGAGCAGTTCTTC.

The chain employs TRBV2 and TRBJ1-1; D is perhaps TRBD1 (6 bases). CDR1 and CDR2 (germline): SNHLY, FYNNEI. Trimming cost V 9 bases and J 1 base, with 12 bases left between them. This CDR3 has 13 amino acids. CDR3 residues: CASEQGANTEAFF. The DNA for the CDR3 is TGTGCCAGTGAACAGGGAGCGAACACTGAAGCTTTCTTT.

V gene TRBV6-5 combines with J gene TRBJ1-3; D gene uncertain. V lost 6 bases, J lost 0 bases, and 9 bases lay in between. The CDR3 has 14 residues. The V gene's germline CDR1 is MNHEY and CDR2 SVGAGI. CDR3 sequence (DNA): TGTGCCAGCAGAAAACCAGGCTCTGGAAACACCATATATTTT. Protein product: CASRKPGSGNTIYF.

The chain has TRBV9 and TRBJ2-7, with D maybe TRBD1 (6 bases). CDR1 and CDR2 (germline): SGDLS, YYNGEE. The ends were cut back, 1 base at V and 2 bases at J, with 10 bases in the middle. This CDR3 spans 14 amino acids. The CDR3 DNA is TGTGCCAGCAGCGTAACAGGGATTCCCTACGAGCAGTACTTC. Protein sequence: CASSVTGIPYEQYF.

This sequence joins TRBV2 and TRBJ2-7; D gene unclear. V was trimmed by 2 bases and J by 3 bases, leaving 2 bases between them. Germline V gene data show CDR1 as SNHLY and CDR2 as FYNNEI. The CDR3 covers 11 residues. The CDR3 DNA sequence: TGTGCCAGCAGTGAATACTACGAGCAGTACTTC. Its protein product is CASSEYYEQYF.

This sequence joins TRBV5-1 and TRBJ2-5; 10 bases line up with TRBD2. Trimming removed 1 base from V and 2 bases from J; junction bases left unmatched: 8. The CDR3 covers 17 residues. Germline V gives CDR1 SGHRS, CDR2 YFSETQ. CDR3 in amino acids: CASSLWSSGGIQETQYF. CDR3 DNA: TGCGCCAGCAGCTTGTGGTCTAGCGGGGGTATACAAGAGACCCAGTACTTC.

This rearrangement joins TRBV18 to TRBJ2-5, with 8 nucleotides matching TRBD2. CDR1 and CDR2 from the germline V gene are KGHSH and LQKENI. The CDR3 loop spans 14 amino acids. Trimming cost V 3 bases and J 2 bases; bases outside gene matches: 2. CDR3 DNA: TGTGCCAGCTCACCTGAGCGGGGGCAAGAGACCCAGTACTTC. Residues: CASSPERGQETQYF.

This chain links TRBV28 with TRBJ2-5; TRBD2 matches 10 bases. Germline lookup yields CDR1 MDHEN and CDR2 SYDVKM. This CDR3 is 16 amino acids long. V gave up 6 bases and J gave up 2 bases; unmatched junction bases: 9. This CDR3 reads CASRPGLAAAQETQYF. In DNA form, the CDR3 reads TGTGCCAGCAGACCCGGACTAGCGGCCGCGCAAGAGACCCAGTACTTC.

This sequence joins TRBV6-6 and TRBJ2-5, with D possibly TRBD2 on 5 matching bases. Germline-derived CDR1 and CDR2 are MNHNY and SVGAGI (reference sequence). This CDR3 region has 13 residues. V lost 9 bases and J lost 5, with 16 bases in between. The CDR3 here is CASAGVGSETQYF. CDR3 nucleotides: TGTGCCAGTGCTGGGGTAGGGAGTGAGACCCAGTACTTC.

This clone appeared a single time. The V gene is TRBV27, the J gene TRBJ2-7; 10 positions match TRBD2. The CDR3 loop spans 17 amino acids. With V trimmed by 3 bases and J by 0 bases, 8 bases remained unmatched. Germline CDR1 MNHEY, CDR2 SMNVEV (reference sequence). Here the CDR3 reads CASSLGLAGESSYEQYF. The CDR3 DNA follows: TGTGCCAGCAGTTTGGGGCTAGCGGGGGAGAGCTCCTACGAGCAGTACTTC.

This rearrangement joins TRBV27 to TRBJ2-2, with D possibly matching TRBD1 (6 bases). The ends were cut back, 3 bases at V and 3 bases at J, with 8 bases in the middle. The CDR3 length is 14 residues. Germline V gene lookup returns CDR1 MNHEY and CDR2 SMNVEV (reference sequence). In nucleotides, the CDR3 is TGTGCCAGCAGTTTTACAGGGTACACCGGGGAGCTGTTTTTT. Its translation: CASSFTGYTGELFF.

The chain joins TRBV30 to TRBJ2-2, with a weak D call TRBD2 (5 bases). V lost 0 bases to trimming and J lost 0 bases, with 5 bases between them. The CDR3 extends over 14 amino acids. Germline values: CDR1 GTSNPN, CDR2 SVGIG (reference sequence). In DNA form, the CDR3 reads TGTGCCTGGAGTGTACTAGCGAACACCGGGGAGCTGTTTTTT. This encodes CAWSVLANTGELFF. The full variable domain, with the rest looked up from reference TRBV30 and TRBJ2-2, is SQTIHQWPATLVQPVGSPLSLECTVEGTSNPNLYWYRQAAGRGLQLLFYSVGIGQISSEVPQNLSASRPQDRQFILSSKKLLLSDSGFYLCAWSVLANTGELFFGEGSRLTVL.

This chain joins TRBV5-1 and TRBJ1-2; 7 nucleotides align to TRBD1. CDR1 and CDR2 from the germline V gene are SGHRS and YFSETQ. The CDR3 has 15 residues. The junction had 6 bases not matched to a gene; V was cut back by 4 bases and J by 0 bases. CDR3: CASSPDRAANYGYTF. In nucleotides, the CDR3 is TGCGCCAGCAGCCCAGACAGGGCAGCTAACTATGGCTACACCTTC.

The rearrangement links TRBV5-5 to TRBJ2-1; maybe TRBD1 (6 bases). CDR3 size: 13 residues. With 3 bases removed from V and 4 bases from J, the gap between germline ends came to 8 bases. Per the germline V gene, CDR1 is SGHKS and CDR2 is YYEKEE (reference sequence). CDR3 coding DNA: TGTGCCAGCAGCTCGGGGACATACAATGAGCAGTTCTTC. This gives the protein CASSSGTYNEQFF.

This clone was detected only a few times. This chain joins TRBV29-1 and TRBJ2-1, with a tentative D call TRBD1 (6 bases). CDR3 length: 14 amino acids. CDR1 and CDR2 (germline): SQVTM, ANQGSEA. Trimming left V 3 bases short and J 0 bases short, with 9 bases between. CDR3 in amino acids: CSVDGGTSYNEQFF. The CDR3, as DNA: TGCAGCGTTGATGGGGGCACCTCCTACAATGAGCAGTTCTTC.

The gene calls are TRBV11-2 and TRBJ2-1; D is uncertain. V shed 1 base and J shed 8 bases, with 3 bases lying between them. Germline-derived CDR1 and CDR2 are SGHAT and FQNNGV. The CDR3 length is 11 residues. CDR3 nucleotide sequence: TGTGCCAGCAGCTTAGTCGATGAGCAGTTCTTC. Translating gives CASSLVDEQFF.

The chain recombines TRBV20-1 with TRBJ2-7; 7 nucleotides agree with TRBD1. After removal of 5 bases from V and 6 bases from J, the junction contained 4 bases not matched to a gene. This CDR3 region has 11 residues. The V gene's germline CDR1 is DFQATT and CDR2 SNEGSKA (reference sequence). In DNA, the CDR3 is TGCAGTGCTTGGGACAGCCCCGAGCAGTACTTC. It codes for CSAWDSPEQYF.

The V gene is TRBV4-1, the J gene TRBJ2-7; TRBD1 matches 8 bases. Per germline, CDR1 MGHRA and CDR2 YSYEKL. The CDR3 loop spans 15 amino acids. Trimming removed 2 bases from V and 2 bases from J; junction bases left unmatched: 5. CDR3 nucleotide sequence: TGCGCCAGCAGCCAACCGGGACAGGTTGCCTACGAGCAGTACTTC. Translation: CASSQPGQVAYEQYF.

J is TRBJ2-3 and V is TRBV19; 9 bases line up with TRBD1. Germline CDR1 LNHDA, CDR2 SQIVND (reference sequence). This CDR3 spans 17 amino acids. J was trimmed by 5 bases and V by 4 bases; bases with no gene match: 13. CDR3 DNA: TGTGCCAGTAGTACCCGGACAGGGGCCCTGACCGGAGATACGCAGTATTTT. Translation gives CASSTRTGALTGDTQYF.

The CDR3 sequence is CASSKRTGEITGELFF. The DNA for the CDR3 is TGTGCCAGTAGTAAAAGGACAGGGGAGATCACCGGGGAGCTGTTTTTT. The chain carries TRBV19 and TRBJ2-2, with TRBD1 matching 9 bases. With 4 bases clipped from V and 4 bases from J, the junction kept 7 bases outside the gene matches. The length of the CDR3 is 16 residues. The germline gives CDR1 LNHDA, CDR2 SQIVND (reference sequence).

V usage is TRBV9 and J usage is TRBJ2-7; TRBD1 agrees at 7 bases. V lost 0 bases, J lost 1 base, and 4 bases stayed unmatched. Looked up from germline, CDR1 is SGDLS and CDR2 is YYNGEE. The CDR3 has 15 residues. The chain's CDR3 is CASSVGSTGSYEQYF. The DNA of the CDR3 is TGTGCCAGCAGCGTAGGCTCGACAGGGTCCTACGAGCAGTACTTC. Together with reference TRBV9 and TRBJ2-7, the CDR3 gives the full variable domain: DSGVTQTPKHLITATGQRVTLRCSPRSGDLSVYWYQQSLDQGLQFLIQYYNGEERAKGNILERFSAQQFPDLHSELNLSSLELGDSALYFCASSVGSTGSYEQYFGPGTRLTVT.